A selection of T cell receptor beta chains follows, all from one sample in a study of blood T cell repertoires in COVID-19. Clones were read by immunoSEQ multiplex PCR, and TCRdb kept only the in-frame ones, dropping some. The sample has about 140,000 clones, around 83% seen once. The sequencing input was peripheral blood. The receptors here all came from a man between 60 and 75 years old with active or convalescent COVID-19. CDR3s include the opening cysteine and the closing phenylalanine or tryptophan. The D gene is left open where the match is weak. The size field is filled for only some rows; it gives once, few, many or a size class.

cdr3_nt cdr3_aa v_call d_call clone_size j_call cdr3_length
TGTGCCAGCATGGGACAGGGACTCCTTCAGCCCCAGCATTTT CASMGQGLLQPQHF TRBV19 TRBD1 NA TRBJ1-5 14
TGTGCCAGCAGCTATATACGGGGCCAAGAGACCCAGTACTTC CASSYIRGQETQYF TRBV7-2 NA NA TRBJ2-5 14
TGTGCCAGTAGTATAGATTGGGCGGACTGGGGGGATGAGCAGTTCTTC CASSIDWADWGDEQFF TRBV19 NA NA TRBJ2-1 16
TGTGCCATCAGTCCGACGGGACAGGGGGCCTACGAGCAGTACTTC CAISPTGQGAYEQYF TRBV10-3 TRBD1 NA TRBJ2-7 15
TGTGCCAGCACACAGGGCTTGAACACTGAAGCTTTCTTT CASTQGLNTEAFF TRBV7-2 NA NA TRBJ1-1 13
TGTGCCAGTAGTATCCCCGGGACAGGTAAAAACATTCAGTACTTC CASSIPGTGKNIQYF TRBV19 TRBD1 few TRBJ2-4 15
TGTGCCAGCAGCCTGGGGACAGGGAACACTGAAGCTTTCTTT CASSLGTGNTEAFF TRBV3-1/TRBV3-2 TRBD1 NA TRBJ1-1 14
TGTGCCAGCAGCTTTACTGGACAGGGACAACGGGAAGCTTTCTTT CASSFTGQGQREAFF TRBV7-9 TRBD1 NA TRBJ1-1 15
TGTGCCAGCAGCTTTTCCTTCGGGGAGCTGTTTTTT CASSFSFGELFF TRBV5-6 NA NA TRBJ2-2 12
TGTGCCAGCAGCCCGGAGTATGTGAACACTGAAGCTTTCTTT CASSPEYVNTEAFF TRBV7-2 NA NA TRBJ1-1 14
TGCAGTGCTTCGAGGTTCGGGGAGCTGTTTTTT CSASRFGELFF TRBV20-1 NA NA TRBJ2-2 11
TGTGCCAGCAGTTCCATCGGGACAGAAAACTATGGCTACACCTTC CASSSIGTENYGYTF TRBV28 TRBD1 NA TRBJ1-2 15
TGTGCCAGCAGCCCCGGTTCGGGAAACTATGGCTACACCTTC CASSPGSGNYGYTF TRBV6-5 NA NA TRBJ1-2 14
TGTGCCAGCAGCACAGCAACGGGAGCCTACAATGAGCAGTTCTTC CASSTATGAYNEQFF TRBV7-2 NA NA TRBJ2-1 15
TGCGCCAGCAGCCAAGATCCAGGGGGTTATGGCTACACCTTC CASSQDPGGYGYTF TRBV4-1 TRBD1 NA TRBJ1-2 14
TGTGCCAGCCAAGACAGGGGATATCAGCCCCAGCATTTT CASQDRGYQPQHF TRBV2 TRBD1 NA TRBJ1-5 13
TGTGCCAGCAGGCTCACAGGTAGCGGGGAGACCCAGTACTTC CASRLTGSGETQYF TRBV7-9 TRBD2 NA TRBJ2-5 14
TGCAGCGTCCCGGAGGCTGGCATAGATTTT CSVPEAGIDF TRBV29-1 NA once TRBJ2-3 10
TGTGCCAGCAGCCAAGAGACAGCGAACACTGAAGCTTTCTTT CASSQETANTEAFF TRBV3-1/TRBV3-2 NA once TRBJ1-1 14
TGTGCCAGCAGCCAAGTTAATAGCGGTAGGTACAATGAGCAGTTCTTC CASSQVNSGRYNEQFF TRBV3-1/TRBV3-2 NA NA TRBJ2-1 16
TGTGCCTGGGCTGCACAGGGTCGCCAGCCCCAGCATTTT CAWAAQGRQPQHF TRBV30 NA NA TRBJ1-5 13
TGTGCCAGTACGACTAGCGGGAGTCTCACAGATACGCAGTATTTT CASTTSGSLTDTQYF TRBV19 TRBD2 NA TRBJ2-3 15
TGTGGCATTAAGGACAGCTCCTACGAGCAGTACTTC CGIKDSSYEQYF TRBV2 NA NA TRBJ2-7 12
TGCGCCAGCAGCCAAGGGGACAGAACCTATGGCTACACCTTC CASSQGDRTYGYTF TRBV4-1 TRBD1 NA TRBJ1-2 14
TGTGCCAGCAGCATGCACAGGGGGCGGGCTAATGAAAAACTGTTTTTT CASSMHRGRANEKLFF TRBV11-2 TRBD1 once TRBJ1-4 16
TGTGCCAGCAGCCCGACCGGAGACAGGGGGCTAGTAGATACGCAGTATTTT CASSPTGDRGLVDTQYF TRBV27 TRBD1 NA TRBJ2-3 17
TGCGCCAGCAGCTTGGCCGGAAGGGAGGGAAATGAAAAACTGTTTTTT CASSLAGREGNEKLFF TRBV5-1 NA NA TRBJ1-4 16
TGTGCCAGCAGCCAAGTTCAGGGGAAAAAACTGTTTTTT CASSQVQGKKLFF TRBV3-1/TRBV3-2 NA NA TRBJ1-4 13
TGTGCCAGCAGCCTAGCGGGAGTGTACTACAATGAGCAGTTCTTC CASSLAGVYYNEQFF TRBV7-2 TRBD2 NA TRBJ2-1 15
TGCGCCAGCAGCTTGGTAGAGAGCTATGGCTACACCTTC CASSLVESYGYTF TRBV5-1 NA NA TRBJ1-2 13
TGTGCCAGCAGCTTCCGCCGTGGGACAGGGCAAGAGACCCAGTACTTC CASSFRRGTGQETQYF TRBV7-8 TRBD1 NA TRBJ2-5 16
TGTGCCATCAGACCGGGACTGAAAGATGGCTACACCTTC CAIRPGLKDGYTF TRBV10-3 NA NA TRBJ1-2 13